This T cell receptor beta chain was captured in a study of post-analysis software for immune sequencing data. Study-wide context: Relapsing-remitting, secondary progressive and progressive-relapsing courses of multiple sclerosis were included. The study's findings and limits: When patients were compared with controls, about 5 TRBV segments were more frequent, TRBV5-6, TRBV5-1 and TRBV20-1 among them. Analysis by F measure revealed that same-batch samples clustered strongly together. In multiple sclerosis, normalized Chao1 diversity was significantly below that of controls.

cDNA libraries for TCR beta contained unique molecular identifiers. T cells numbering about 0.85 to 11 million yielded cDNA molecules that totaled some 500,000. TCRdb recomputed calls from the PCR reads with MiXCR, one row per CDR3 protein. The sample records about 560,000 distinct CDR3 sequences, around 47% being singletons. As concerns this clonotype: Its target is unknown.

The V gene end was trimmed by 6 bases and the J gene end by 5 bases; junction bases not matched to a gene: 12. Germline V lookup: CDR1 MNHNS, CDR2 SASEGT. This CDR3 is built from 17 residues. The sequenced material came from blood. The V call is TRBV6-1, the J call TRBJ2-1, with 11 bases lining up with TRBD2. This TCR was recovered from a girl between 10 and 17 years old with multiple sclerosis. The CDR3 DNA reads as TGTGCCAGCAGCCACCTCCCCGGGACTAGCGGAAACAATGAGCAGTTCTTC. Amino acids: CASSHLPGTSGNNEQFF.